The clone carrying this TCR beta chain has just a few counts. TCRdb reanalysed the 5' RACE reads using MiXCR and keeps one entry per CDR3 protein. This table has approximately 190,000 distinct CDR3 sequences, approximately 15% appearing once. The data stem from a study of identical twins. Germline V lookup: CDR1 ENHRY, CDR2 SYGVKD. V was trimmed by 11 bases and J by 7 bases, leaving 21 bases between them. The CDR3 is 14 amino acids. The data were also submitted as part of a second study, on T cells expressing NK-cell markers.

The chain links TRBV10-3 to TRBJ2-1, with a possible D match to TRBD2 (6 bases). This clonotype originated in a woman younger than 35 in good health. The specimen sequenced was CD8+ T cells sorted from blood. The CDR3 nucleotides are TGTGCCTATTCACGGGAGACGGTGGGGAATGAGCAGTTCTTC. Its translation is CAYSRETVGNEQFF.